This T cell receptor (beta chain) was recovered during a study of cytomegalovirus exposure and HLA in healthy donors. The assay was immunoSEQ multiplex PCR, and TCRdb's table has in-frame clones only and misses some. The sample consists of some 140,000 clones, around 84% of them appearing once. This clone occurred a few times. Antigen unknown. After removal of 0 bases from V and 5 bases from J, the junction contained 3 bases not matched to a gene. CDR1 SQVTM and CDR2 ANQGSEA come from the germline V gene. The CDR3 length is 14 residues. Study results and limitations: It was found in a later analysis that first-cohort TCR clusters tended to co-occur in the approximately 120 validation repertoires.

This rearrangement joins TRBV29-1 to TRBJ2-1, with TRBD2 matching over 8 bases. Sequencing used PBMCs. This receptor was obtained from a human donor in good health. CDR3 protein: CSVEERGLDNEQFF. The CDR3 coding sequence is TGCAGCGTTGAAGAAAGGGGACTAGACAATGAGCAGTTCTTC.